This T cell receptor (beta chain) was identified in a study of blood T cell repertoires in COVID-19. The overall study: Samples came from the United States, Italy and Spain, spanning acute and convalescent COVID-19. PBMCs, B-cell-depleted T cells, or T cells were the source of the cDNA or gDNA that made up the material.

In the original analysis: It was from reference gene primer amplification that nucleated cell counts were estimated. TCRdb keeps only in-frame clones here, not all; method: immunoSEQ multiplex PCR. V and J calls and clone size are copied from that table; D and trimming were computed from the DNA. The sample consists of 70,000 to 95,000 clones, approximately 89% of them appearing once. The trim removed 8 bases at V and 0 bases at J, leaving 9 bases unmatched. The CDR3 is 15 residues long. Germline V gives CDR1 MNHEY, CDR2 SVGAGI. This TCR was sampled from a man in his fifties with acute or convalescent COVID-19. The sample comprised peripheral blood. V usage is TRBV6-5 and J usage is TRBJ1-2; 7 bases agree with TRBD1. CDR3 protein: CASGRPGQTNYGYTF. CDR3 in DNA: TGTGCCAGCGGTAGACCGGGACAGACTAACTATGGCTACACCTTC.